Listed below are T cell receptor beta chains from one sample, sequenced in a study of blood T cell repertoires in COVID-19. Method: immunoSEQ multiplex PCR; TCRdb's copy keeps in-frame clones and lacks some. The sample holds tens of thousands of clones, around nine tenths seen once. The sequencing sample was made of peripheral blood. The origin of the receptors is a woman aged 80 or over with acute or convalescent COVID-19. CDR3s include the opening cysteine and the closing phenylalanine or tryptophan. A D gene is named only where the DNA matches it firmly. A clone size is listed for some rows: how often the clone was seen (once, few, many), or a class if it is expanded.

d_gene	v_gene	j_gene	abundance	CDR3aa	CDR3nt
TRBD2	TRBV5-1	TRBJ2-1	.	CASSRDSGGAGEQFF	TGCGCCAGCAGCCGTGATAGCGGGGGGGCCGGTGAGCAGTTCTTC
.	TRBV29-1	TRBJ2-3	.	CSVTPRGKGTDTQYF	TGCAGCGTAACCCCCAGGGGAAAAGGCACAGATACGCAGTATTTT
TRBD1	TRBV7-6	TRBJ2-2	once	CASSSRQGGTGELFF	TGTGCCAGCAGCTCAAGACAGGGGGGCACCGGGGAGCTGTTTTTT
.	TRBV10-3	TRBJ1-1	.	CAISKQKANTEAFF	TGTGCCATCAGTAAACAGAAGGCGAACACTGAAGCTTTCTTT
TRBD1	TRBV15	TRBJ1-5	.	CATSLYRGQNQPQHF	TGTGCCACCAGCCTTTACAGGGGGCAGAATCAGCCCCAGCATTTT
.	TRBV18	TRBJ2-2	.	CASSPPGGVINTGELFF	TGTGCCAGCTCACCACCAGGCGGGGTTATCAACACCGGGGAGCTGTTTTTT
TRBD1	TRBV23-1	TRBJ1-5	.	CASSQSLGQEPQHF	TGCGCCAGCAGTCAATCGTTGGGACAGGAGCCCCAGCATTTT
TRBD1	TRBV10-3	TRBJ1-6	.	CAISEAPGTGRGSPLHF	TGTGCCATCAGTGAGGCACCCGGGACAGGGAGGGGTTCACCCCTCCACTTT
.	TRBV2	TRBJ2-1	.	CASRATPYNEQFF	TGTGCCAGCAGGGCGACACCTTACAATGAGCAGTTCTTC
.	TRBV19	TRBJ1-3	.	CASSARAGSGNTIYF	TGTGCCAGTAGTGCGAGGGCCGGCTCTGGAAACACCATATATTTT
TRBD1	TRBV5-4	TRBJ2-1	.	CASSLTGGNEQFF	TGTGCCAGCAGCTTAACAGGGGGGAATGAGCAGTTCTTC
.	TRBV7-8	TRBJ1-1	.	CASSREAANTEAFF	TGTGCCAGCAGCCGGGAGGCAGCCAACACTGAAGCTTTCTTT
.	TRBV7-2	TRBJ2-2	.	CASSLDGGSGELFF	TGTGCCAGCAGCTTAGATGGAGGGTCCGGGGAGCTGTTTTTT
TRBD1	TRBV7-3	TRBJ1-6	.	CASSLTGGDYNSPLHF	TGTGCCAGCAGCTTAACAGGGGGCGATTATAATTCACCCCTCCACTTT
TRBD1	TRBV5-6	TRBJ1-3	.	CASSGKTGGGNTIYF	TGTGCCAGCAGCGGAAAGACAGGGGGTGGAAACACCATATATTTT
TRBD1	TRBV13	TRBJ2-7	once	CASSLGGQGSYEQYF	TGTGCCAGCAGCTTAGGGGGACAGGGATCCTACGAGCAGTACTTC
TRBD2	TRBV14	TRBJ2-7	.	CASSRIAAGTSALSYEQYF	TGTGCCAGCAGCCGGATCGCCGCGGGGACTAGCGCCCTCTCCTACGAGCAGTACTTC
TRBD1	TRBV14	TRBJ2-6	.	CASSPDRAGANVLTF	TGTGCCAGCAGCCCGGACAGGGCTGGGGCCAACGTCCTGACTTTC
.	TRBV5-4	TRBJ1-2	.	CASRPGRSGSYGYTF	TGTGCCAGCAGGCCAGGGCGCTCTGGCAGCTATGGCTACACCTTC
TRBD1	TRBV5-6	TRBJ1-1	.	CASSLRTGVGTEAFF	TGTGCCAGCAGCCTCCGGACAGGGGTGGGCACTGAAGCTTTCTTT
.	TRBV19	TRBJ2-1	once	CASSYDSGIYNEQFF	TGTGCCAGTAGTTACGATTCCGGGATTTACAATGAGCAGTTCTTC
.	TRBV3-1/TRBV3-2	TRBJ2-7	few	CASSQDSLWGGEYRDEQYF	TGTGCCAGCAGCCAAGATAGTCTCTGGGGTGGGGAGTACAGGGACGAGCAGTACTTC
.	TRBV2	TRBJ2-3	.	CASSERARGDTQYF	TGTGCCAGCAGTGAAAGGGCCAGGGGAGATACGCAGTATTTT
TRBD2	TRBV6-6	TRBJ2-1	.	CASSPPSGRGAEGEQFF	TGTGCCAGCAGTCCGCCGTCGGGGCGGGGGGCCGAGGGTGAGCAGTTCTTC
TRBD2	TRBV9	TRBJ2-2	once	CASSLRLAGGIGELFF	TGTGCCAGCAGCCTCAGACTAGCGGGGGGCATCGGGGAGCTGTTTTTT
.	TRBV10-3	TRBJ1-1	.	CAISPKTGQNTEAFF	TGTGCCATCAGCCCAAAAACCGGACAGAACACTGAAGCTTTCTTT
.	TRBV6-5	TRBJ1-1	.	CASSLAGMNTEAFF	TGTGCCAGCAGTCTCGCGGGGATGAACACTGAAGCTTTCTTT
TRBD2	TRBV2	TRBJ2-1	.	CASSLGLAGEFAFF	TGTGCCAGCAGTCTCGGACTAGCGGGAGAGTTCGCGTTCTTC
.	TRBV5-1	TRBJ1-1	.	CASSFRAGKNTEAFF	TGCGCCAGCAGCTTTAGGGCAGGGAAGAACACTGAAGCTTTCTTT
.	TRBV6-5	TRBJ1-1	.	CASSPLGRTEAFF	TGTGCCAGCAGCCCCTTGGGCAGGACTGAAGCTTTCTTT
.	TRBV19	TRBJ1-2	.	CASSSYGYTF	TGTGCCAGTAGTTCGTATGGCTACACCTTC
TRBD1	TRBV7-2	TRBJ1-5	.	CASSLDQGGGNQPQHF	TGTGCCAGCAGCTTAGATCAGGGGGGCGGCAATCAGCCCCAGCATTTT
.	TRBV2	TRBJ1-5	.	CASAGSGNQPQHF	TGTGCCAGCGCAGGTAGTGGCAATCAGCCCCAGCATTTT
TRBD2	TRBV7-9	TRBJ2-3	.	CASSSEGLAATDTQYF	TGTGCCAGCAGCTCTGAGGGACTAGCGGCCACAGATACGCAGTATTTT
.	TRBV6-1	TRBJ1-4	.	CASSENDGGWTNEKLFF	TGTGCCAGCAGTGAAAACGATGGGGGCTGGACTAATGAAAAACTGTTTTTT
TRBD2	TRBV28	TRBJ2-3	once	CASRASGSWTDTQYF	TGTGCCAGCAGGGCTAGCGGGAGCTGGACAGATACGCAGTATTTT
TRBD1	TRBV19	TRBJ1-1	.	CASSGDSLMNTEAFF	TGTGCCAGTAGTGGGGACAGCCTCATGAACACTGAAGCTTTCTTT
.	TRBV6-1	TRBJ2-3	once	CASSDEPTDTQYF	TGTGCCAGCAGTGACGAGCCTACAGATACGCAGTATTTT
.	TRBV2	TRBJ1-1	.	CASSERGTEAFF	TGTGCCAGCAGTGAACGGGGCACTGAAGCTTTCTTT
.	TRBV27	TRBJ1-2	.	CASSLRSTSLGYTF	TGTGCCAGCAGTTTAAGGTCCACTAGCCTGGGCTACACCTTC
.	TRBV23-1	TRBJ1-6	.	CASSQYARGVATLHF	TGCGCCAGCAGTCAATACGCCAGGGGAGTAGCGACCCTCCACTTT
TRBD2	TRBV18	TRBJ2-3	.	CASSPPGLVTDTQYF	TGTGCCAGCTCACCACCGGGACTAGTCACAGATACGCAGTATTTT
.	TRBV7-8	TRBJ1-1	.	CASSRLGGPRYTEAFF	TGTGCCAGCAGCCGGCTGGGGGGTCCCCGCTACACTGAAGCTTTCTTT
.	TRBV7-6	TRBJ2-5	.	CASSLIIPVQETQYF	TGTGCCAGCAGCTTAATAATCCCCGTTCAAGAGACCCAGTACTTC
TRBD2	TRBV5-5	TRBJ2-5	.	CASSFISSGGRGTQYF	TGTGCCAGCAGCTTTATCTCTAGCGGGGGGCGGGGGACCCAGTACTTC
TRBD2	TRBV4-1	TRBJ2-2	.	CASSPAGAHTGELFF	TGCGCCAGCAGCCCGGCGGGAGCGCACACCGGGGAGCTGTTTTTT
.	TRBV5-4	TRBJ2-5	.	CASKLQQKETQYF	TGTGCCAGCAAGCTTCAACAGAAAGAGACCCAGTACTTC
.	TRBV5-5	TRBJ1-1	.	CASSPFRDTEAFF	TGTGCCAGCAGCCCTTTCAGGGACACTGAAGCTTTCTTT
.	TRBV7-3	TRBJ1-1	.	CASSLSGSLNTEAFF	TGTGCCAGCAGCTTATCAGGCAGTTTGAACACTGAAGCTTTCTTT
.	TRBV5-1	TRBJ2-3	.	CASRAGKGVGVTDTQYF	TGCGCCAGCAGGGCAGGAAAAGGGGTAGGAGTCACAGATACGCAGTATTTT
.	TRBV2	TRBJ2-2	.	CASSGRRTLGNTGELFF	TGTGCCAGCAGTGGAAGGAGGACGCTTGGGAACACCGGGGAGCTGTTTTTT
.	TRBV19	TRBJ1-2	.	CASSPSRGANYGYTF	TGTGCCAGTAGTCCCTCACGGGGGGCAAACTATGGCTACACCTTC
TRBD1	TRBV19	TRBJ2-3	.	CASSPYRTGTITDTQYF	TGTGCCAGTAGTCCATATCGGACAGGGACAATCACAGATACGCAGTATTTT
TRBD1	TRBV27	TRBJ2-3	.	CASSLSGTAHTDTQYF	TGTGCCAGCAGTCTATCCGGGACAGCACACACAGATACGCAGTATTTT
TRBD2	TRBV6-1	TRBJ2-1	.	CASSEEVAGLYNEQFF	TGTGCCAGCAGTGAAGAGGTAGCGGGGCTTTACAATGAGCAGTTCTTC